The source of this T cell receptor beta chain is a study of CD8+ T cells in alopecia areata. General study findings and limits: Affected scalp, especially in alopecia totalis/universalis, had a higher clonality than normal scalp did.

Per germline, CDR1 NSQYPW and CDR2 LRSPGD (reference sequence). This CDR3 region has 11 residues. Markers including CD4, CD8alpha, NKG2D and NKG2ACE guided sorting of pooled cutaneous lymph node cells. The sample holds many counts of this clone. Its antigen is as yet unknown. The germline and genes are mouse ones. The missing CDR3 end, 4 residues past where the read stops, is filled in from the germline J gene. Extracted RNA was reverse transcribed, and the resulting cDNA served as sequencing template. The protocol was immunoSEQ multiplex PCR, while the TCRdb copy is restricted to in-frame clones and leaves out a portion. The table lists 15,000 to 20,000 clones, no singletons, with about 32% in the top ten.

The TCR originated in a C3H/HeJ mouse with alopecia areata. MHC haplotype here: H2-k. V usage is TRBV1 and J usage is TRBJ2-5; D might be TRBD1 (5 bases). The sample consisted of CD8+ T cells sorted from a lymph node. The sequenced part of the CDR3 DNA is TGCACCTGCAGTGACAGGGAC. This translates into CTCSDRD. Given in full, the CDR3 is CTCSDRDTQYF.